The rows below give T cell receptor beta chains drawn from one sample of a study of neurological immune-mediated disorders. TCRdb itself ran the 5' RACE reads through MiXCR, one entry per CDR3 protein. This sample has over 60,000 distinct CDR3 sequences, with around 5.5% found just once. Sequences were obtained from PBMCs. The receptors were gathered from a woman younger than 45 with multiple sclerosis. Each CDR3 is given with its conserved first and last residue.

>TRBJ1-6|TRBV5-1
CASSFDYGVGSPLHF
>TRBJ1-1|TRBV3-1
CASSHRQGLYTEAFF
>TRBJ1-6|TRBV2
CASSAPDRNDSPLHF
>TRBJ2-3|TRBV7-9
CASSFTWTGKSTDTQYF
>TRBJ2-3|TRBV5-1
CASSPTSGTTDTQYF
>TRBJ2-7|TRBV10-1
CASSRGASYEQYF
>TRBJ2-5|TRBV5-1
CASSSGQFWEETQYF
>TRBJ2-1|TRBV4-1
CASSHGGEQFF
>TRBJ2-7|TRBV5-1
CASSLNGHFSYEQYF
>TRBJ2-7|TRBV5-1
CASSLAVRESEQYF
>TRBJ1-5|TRBV10-3
CAISESADENQPQHF
>TRBJ2-1|TRBV7-6
CASSPSSLGRPTDEQFF
>TRBJ2-6|TRBV5-5
CASRQTPNGANVLTF
>TRBJ2-7|TRBV5-1
CASSTPGADYEQYF
>TRBJ1-6|TRBV20-1
CSGLRGAGGPDSPLHF
>TRBJ2-7|TRBV28
CASSFVSKTGFGEQYF
>TRBJ1-5|TRBV5-6
CASSLDRQPQHF
>TRBJ1-6|TRBV20-1
CSARDEGLLHF
>TRBJ1-2|TRBV20-1
CSAEDRANYGYTF
>TRBJ2-4|TRBV20-1
CSAREIAKNIQYF
>TRBJ1-6|TRBV7-6
CASSLQGSNSPLNF
>TRBJ1-5|TRBV10-3
CAISEGGAQPQHF
>TRBJ1-4|TRBV20-1
CSSNSDRVGEKLFF
>TRBJ2-7|TRBV7-9
CASSLGGVGEQYF
>TRBJ1-1|TRBV6-6
CASSTSGEAFF
>TRBJ1-5|TRBV20-1
CSAREGRGRANQPQHF
>TRBJ1-1|TRBV7-8
CASRSGVLGFTEAFF
>TRBJ1-4|TRBV15
CASGVMGEKLFF
>TRBJ1-4|TRBV5-1
CASSGGQGAANEKLFF
>TRBJ2-5|TRBV20-1
CSAGGGYLQETQYF
>TRBJ1-5|TRBV7-2
CASSLVAGANQPQHF
>TRBJ2-3|TRBV4-1
CASSHPFARDTQYF
>TRBJ2-3|TRBV12-3/TRBV12-4
CASSLGGGTGDTQYF
>TRBJ1-2|TRBV12-3/TRBV12-4
CASSFGRSRGYTF
>TRBJ2-3|TRBV7-9
CASSVTRRKGFNTQYF
>TRBJ1-4|TRBV6-5
CASSYRVETTNEKLFF
>TRBJ1-1|TRBV16
CASSQSVEAFF
>TRBJ1-1|TRBV5-1
CASSYQQGNTEAFF
>TRBJ2-7|TRBV12-3/TRBV12-4
CASSSPPELYF
>TRBJ1-2|TRBV6-5
CASSPSQAAGYTF
>TRBJ2-5|TRBV7-9
CASSPRTSMETQYF
>TRBJ1-4|TRBV6-5
CASRGAGYQLFF
>TRBJ2-7|TRBV7-9
CASSQAGDEQYF
>TRBJ2-7|TRBV5-5
CASTVSAPTYEQYF
>TRBJ1-2|TRBV10-3
CAISDRGQVVYGYTF
>TRBJ1-2|TRBV20-1
CSARDSGYGYTF
>TRBJ1-1|TRBV12-3/TRBV12-4
CASTPEWHTEAFF
>TRBJ2-7|TRBV7-6
CASSFSGDYEQYF
>TRBJ2-1|TRBV7-7
CASSLSSAGEQFF
>TRBJ1-1|TRBV20-1
CSARAGTASVMNTEAFF
>TRBJ2-5|TRBV7-2
CASSLRTGWANQETQYF
>TRBJ1-1|TRBV5-1
CASSSQLTGAGTEAFF
>TRBJ2-2|TRBV3-1
CASSAPGTGDTGELFF
>TRBJ1-1|TRBV12-3/TRBV12-4
CASSFGLGGTEAFF
>TRBJ2-2|TRBV11-2
CASSLDAFTGELFF
>TRBJ1-2|TRBV20-1
CSPKTRGYTF
>TRBJ2-7|TRBV12-3/TRBV12-4
CASKTGLGYEQYF
>TRBJ1-1|TRBV5-1
CASSPRTGSLAEAFF
>TRBJ2-3|TRBV30
CAWSVGLAGGVADTQYF